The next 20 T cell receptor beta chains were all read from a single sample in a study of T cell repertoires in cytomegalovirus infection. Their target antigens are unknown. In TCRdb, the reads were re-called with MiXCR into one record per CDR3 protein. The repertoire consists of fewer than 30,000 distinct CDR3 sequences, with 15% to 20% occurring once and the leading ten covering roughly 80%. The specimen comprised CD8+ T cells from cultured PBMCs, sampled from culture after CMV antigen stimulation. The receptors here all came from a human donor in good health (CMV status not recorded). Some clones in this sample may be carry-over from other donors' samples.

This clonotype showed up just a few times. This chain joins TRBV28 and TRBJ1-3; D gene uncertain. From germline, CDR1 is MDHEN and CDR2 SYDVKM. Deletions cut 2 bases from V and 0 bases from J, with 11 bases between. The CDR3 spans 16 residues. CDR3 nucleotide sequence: TGTGCCAGCAGTTTACTCCCCGGCAACTCTGGAAACACCATATATTTT. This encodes CASSLLPGNSGNTIYF.

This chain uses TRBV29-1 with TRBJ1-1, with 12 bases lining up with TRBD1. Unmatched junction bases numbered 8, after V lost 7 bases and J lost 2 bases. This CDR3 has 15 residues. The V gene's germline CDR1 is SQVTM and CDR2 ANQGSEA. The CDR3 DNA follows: TGCAGCGGGGTCGGGACAGGGGGCTATAACACTGAAGCTTTCTTT. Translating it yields CSGVGTGGYNTEAFF.

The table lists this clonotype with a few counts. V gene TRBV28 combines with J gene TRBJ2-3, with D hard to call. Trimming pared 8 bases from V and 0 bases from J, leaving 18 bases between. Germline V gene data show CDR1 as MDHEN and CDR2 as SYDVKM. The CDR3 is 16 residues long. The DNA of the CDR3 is TGTGCCAGCTACATCGGCCTCGGTTCTAGCACAGATACGCAGTATTTT. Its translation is CASYIGLGSSTDTQYF.

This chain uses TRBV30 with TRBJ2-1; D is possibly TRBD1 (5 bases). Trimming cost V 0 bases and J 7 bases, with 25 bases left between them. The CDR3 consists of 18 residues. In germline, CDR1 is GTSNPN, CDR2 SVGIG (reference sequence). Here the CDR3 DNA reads TGTGCCTGGAGTGTATCAGCGATCCCCCGCCGAGGACATAATGAGCAGTTCTTC. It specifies CAWSVSAIPRRGHNEQFF. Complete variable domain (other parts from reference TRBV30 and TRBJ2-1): SQTIHQWPATLVQPVGSPLSLECTVEGTSNPNLYWYRQAAGRGLQLLFYSVGIGQISSEVPQNLSASRPQDRQFILSSKKLLLSDSGFYLCAWSVSAIPRRGHNEQFFGPGTRLTVL.

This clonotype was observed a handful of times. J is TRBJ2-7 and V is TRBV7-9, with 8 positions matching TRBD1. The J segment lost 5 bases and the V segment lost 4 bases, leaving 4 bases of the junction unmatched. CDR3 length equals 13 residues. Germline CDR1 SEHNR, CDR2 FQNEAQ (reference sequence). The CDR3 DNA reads TGTGCCAGCAGCTCGACAGGGGAGGACGAGCAGTACTTC. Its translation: CASSSTGEDEQYF.

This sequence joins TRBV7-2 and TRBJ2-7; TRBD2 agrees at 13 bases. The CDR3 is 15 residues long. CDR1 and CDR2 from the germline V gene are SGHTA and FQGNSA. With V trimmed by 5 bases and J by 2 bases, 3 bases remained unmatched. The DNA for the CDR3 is TGTGCCAGCAGCACAACTAGCGGGGGGGCCTACGAGCAGTACTTC. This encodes CASSTTSGGAYEQYF.

The CDR3 spells CASSSIQRRNTEAFF. The CDR3 DNA reads as TGTGCCAGCAGTTCGATCCAGAGGCGTAACACTGAAGCTTTCTTT. The rearrangement links TRBV27 to TRBJ1-1; D remains ambiguous. V gave up 4 bases and J gave up 2 bases, with 14 bases separating them. The CDR3 runs 15 residues. The germline CDR1 and CDR2 sequences are MNHEY and SMNVEV (reference sequence).

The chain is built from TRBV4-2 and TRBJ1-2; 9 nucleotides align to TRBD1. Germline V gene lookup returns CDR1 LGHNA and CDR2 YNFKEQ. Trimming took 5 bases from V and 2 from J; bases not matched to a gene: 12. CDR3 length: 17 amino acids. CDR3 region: CASSTRGTGRINYGYTF. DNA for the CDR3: TGTGCCAGCAGCACTCGGGGGACAGGGCGAATCAACTATGGCTACACCTTC.

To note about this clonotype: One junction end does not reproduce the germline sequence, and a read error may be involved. In nucleotides, the CDR3 is TGCAGCGCTGAAGGGACTTCAACTAATGAAAAACTGTTTTTT. As protein: CSAEGTSTNEKLFF. V is TRBV29-1 and J is TRBJ1-4; D might be TRBD1 (5 bases). Germline loops: CDR1 SQVTM, CDR2 ANQGSEA. This CDR3 has 14 residues.

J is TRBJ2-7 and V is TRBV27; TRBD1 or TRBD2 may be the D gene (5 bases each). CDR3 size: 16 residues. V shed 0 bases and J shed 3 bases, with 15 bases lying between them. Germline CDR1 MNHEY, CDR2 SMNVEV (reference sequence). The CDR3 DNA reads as TGTGCCAGCAGTTTATCGGCCGGGACGGTCCACTACGAGCAGTACTTC. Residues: CASSLSAGTVHYEQYF.

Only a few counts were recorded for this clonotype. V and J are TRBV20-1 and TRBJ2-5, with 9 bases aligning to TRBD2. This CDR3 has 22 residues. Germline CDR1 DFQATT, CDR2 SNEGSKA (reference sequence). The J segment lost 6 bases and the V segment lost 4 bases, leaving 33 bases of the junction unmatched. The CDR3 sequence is CSATKYLSPEASGVNHGKTQYF. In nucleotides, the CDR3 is TGCAGTGCTACTAAATACCTTTCCCCCGAGGCTAGCGGGGTAAACCACGGCAAGACCCAGTACTTC.

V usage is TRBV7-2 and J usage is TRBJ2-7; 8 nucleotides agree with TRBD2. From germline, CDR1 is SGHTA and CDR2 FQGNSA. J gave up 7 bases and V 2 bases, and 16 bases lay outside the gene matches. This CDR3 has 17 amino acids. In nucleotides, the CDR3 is TGTGCCAGCAGCTTAAGGGGGGGGGGAAGCGGGAGTAAAGAGCAGTACTTC. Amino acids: CASSLRGGGSGSKEQYF.

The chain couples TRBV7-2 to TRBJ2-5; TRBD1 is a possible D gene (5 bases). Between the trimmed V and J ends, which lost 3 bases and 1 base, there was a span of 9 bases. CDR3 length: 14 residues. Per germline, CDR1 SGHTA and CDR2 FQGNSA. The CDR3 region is CASSFQGSQETQYF. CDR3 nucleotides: TGTGCCAGCAGCTTCCAGGGTTCCCAAGAGACCCAGTACTTC.

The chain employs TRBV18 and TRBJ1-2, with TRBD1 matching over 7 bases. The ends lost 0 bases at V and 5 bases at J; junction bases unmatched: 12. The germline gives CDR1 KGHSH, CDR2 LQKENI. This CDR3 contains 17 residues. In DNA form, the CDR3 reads TGTGCCAGCTCACCACCCTCCGAGGGGGCAATCTCTTATGGCTACACCTTC. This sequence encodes CASSPPSEGAISYGYTF.

The CDR3 DNA follows: TGTGCCAGCATAGTTGGCCACTACGAGCAGTACTTC. Protein product: CASIVGHYEQYF. The V and J genes are TRBV2 and TRBJ2-7; no definite D call. Looked up from germline, CDR1 is SNHLY and CDR2 is FYNNEI. V was trimmed by 7 bases and J by 3 bases, leaving 10 bases between them. The CDR3 runs 12 residues.

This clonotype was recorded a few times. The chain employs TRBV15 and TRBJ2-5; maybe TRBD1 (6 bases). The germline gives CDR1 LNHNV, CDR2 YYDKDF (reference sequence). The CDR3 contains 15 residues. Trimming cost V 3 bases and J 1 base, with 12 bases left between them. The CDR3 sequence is CATSSRTVAQETQYF. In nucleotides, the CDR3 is TGTGCCACCAGCAGTCGGACAGTAGCCCAAGAGACCCAGTACTTC. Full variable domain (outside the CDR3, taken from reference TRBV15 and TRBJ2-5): DAMVIQNPRYQVTQFGKPVTLSCSQTLNHNVMYWYQQKSSQAPKLLFHYYDKDFNNEADTPDNFQSRRPNTSFCFLDIRSPGLGDTAMYLCATSSRTVAQETQYFGPGTRLLVL.

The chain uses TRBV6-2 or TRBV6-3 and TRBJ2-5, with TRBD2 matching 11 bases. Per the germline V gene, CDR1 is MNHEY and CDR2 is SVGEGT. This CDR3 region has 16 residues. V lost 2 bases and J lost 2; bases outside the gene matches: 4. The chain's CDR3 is CASSYASGGPQETQYF. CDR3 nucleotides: TGTGCCAGCAGTTACGCTAGCGGGGGGCCTCAAGAGACCCAGTACTTC.

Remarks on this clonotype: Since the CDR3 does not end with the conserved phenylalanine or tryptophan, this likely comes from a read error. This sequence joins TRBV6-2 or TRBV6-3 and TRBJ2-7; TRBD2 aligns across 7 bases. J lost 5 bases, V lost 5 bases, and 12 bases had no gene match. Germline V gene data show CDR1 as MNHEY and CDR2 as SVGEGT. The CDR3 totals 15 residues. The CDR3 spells CASSPGDWGGDEQYL. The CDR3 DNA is TGTGCCAGCAGTCCCGGCGACTGGGGGGGAGACGAGCAGTACTTG.

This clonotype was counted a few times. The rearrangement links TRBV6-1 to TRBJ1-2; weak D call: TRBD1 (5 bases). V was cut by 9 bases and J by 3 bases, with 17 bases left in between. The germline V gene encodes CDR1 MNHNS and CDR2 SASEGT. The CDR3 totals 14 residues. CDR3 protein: CASTNTGQHYGYTF. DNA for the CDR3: TGTGCCAGTACTAATACGGGGCAGCACTATGGCTACACCTTC.

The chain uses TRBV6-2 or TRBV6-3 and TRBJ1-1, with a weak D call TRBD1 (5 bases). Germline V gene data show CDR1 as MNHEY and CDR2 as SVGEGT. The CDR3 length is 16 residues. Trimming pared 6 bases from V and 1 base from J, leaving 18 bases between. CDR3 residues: CASRTGTVARNTEAFF. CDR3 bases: TGTGCCAGCAGAACCGGGACGGTTGCTCGGAACACTGAAGCTTTCTTT.